This TCR beta chain was identified during a study of spatial heterogeneity in lung cancer (dated by TCRdb to about 2019). Describing the broader study: Beta-chain transcripts were consistently detected in greater numbers than alpha-chain transcripts, which likely reflects a higher abundance of beta-chain transcripts. In the raw uncorrected reads, each unique combination of TCR and UMI appeared more than ten times on average. TCR alpha and beta repertoires were quantitatively compared across multiple tumor regions, matched nontumor lung and blood in non-small cell lung cancer. Nonsynonymous mutation counts, determined by whole-exome sequencing of tumor tissue, were related to TCR repertoire features. Both alpha and beta chains were TCR-sequenced in 220 or so tumor regions, about 64 matched nontumor lung samples and around 54 PBMC samples obtained at surgery. The paper as a whole reports these results and caveats: Confirming at a functional level the hypothesis that regional TCRs recognize regional mutations was considered to require additional single-cell paired TCR alpha and beta sequencing. Ubiquitous expanded tumor TCRs showed up in blood more often at tumor resection than at routine follow-up.

CDR1 and CDR2 (SGHRS, YFSETQ) derive from the germline V gene. V lost 4 bases and J lost 0 bases, and the count of bases not matched to a germline gene is 6. The CDR3, from cysteine to phenylalanine, totals 16 residues. Only the CDR3 DNA stays, 48 bases, in frame from base 1. As a fraction of the sample, this clonotype is medium-sized (0.01 to 0.1%). Its antigen remains unidentified. Per-base quality was not reported, and no clone a single base away is much larger than it. Libraries were made using 5' RACE. Sequenced using a NextSeq 500. In the TCR library protocol, a unique molecular identifier was attached to each TCR cDNA molecule so that PCR and sequencing errors could be corrected. The paper's data handling went like this. Decombinator tools were used for TCR identification, UMI-based error correction and CDR3 extraction. Expanded TCRs were defined as those above a frequency of 2 per 1,000, corresponding to the top 1% of the tumor frequency distribution. Rényi diversity was computed with the R vegan package after subsampling each repertoire 100 times to 5,000 TCRs. CDR3 similarity networks were constructed using string-kernel similarity of amino acid triplets, with links drawn between CDR3s whose pairwise similarity was above 0.82. The public reads were reprocessed in TCRdb via fastp at Q25 and MiXCR, keeping in-frame beta chains. Every CDR3 protein is listed once, alongside the most common genes and DNA of its rows. None of the V and J calls come from the authors' own analysis; TCRdb made them. The sample has over 10,000 distinct CDR3 sequences on record, roughly an eighth of them singletons. Clones ranked in the top ten supply roughly 2.4% of the sample.

This specimen's time point label, interpreted: sample taken at primary tumor resection. TCR sequencing used whole RNA extracted from tumor and nontumor lung tissue, or from cryopreserved PBMC samples, without cell sorting. The donors were 65 to 90 patients from the lung TRACERx cohort who had early-stage, untreated non-small cell lung cancer. Only patients with enough RNA available from two or more tumor regions were chosen for TCR sequencing. Sample: PBMCs, taken at surgery. The sequence came from a female donor with early-stage non-small cell lung cancer. Recombination joined TRBV5-1 with TRBJ2-7; a stretch of 11 junction bases matches TRBD1. This receptor has the CDR3 CASSPAGTGGSYEQYF. The sequenced DNA: TGCGCCAGCAGCCCCGCCGGGACAGGGGGCTCCTACGAGCAGTACTTC.